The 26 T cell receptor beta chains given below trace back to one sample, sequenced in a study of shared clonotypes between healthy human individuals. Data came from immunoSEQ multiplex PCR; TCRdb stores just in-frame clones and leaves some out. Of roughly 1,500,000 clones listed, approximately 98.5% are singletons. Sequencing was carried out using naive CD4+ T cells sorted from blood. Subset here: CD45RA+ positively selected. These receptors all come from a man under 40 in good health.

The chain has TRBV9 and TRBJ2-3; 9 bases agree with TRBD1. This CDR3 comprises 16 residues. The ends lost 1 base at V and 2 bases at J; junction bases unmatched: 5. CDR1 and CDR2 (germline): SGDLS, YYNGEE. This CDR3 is CASSVLQGANTDTQYF. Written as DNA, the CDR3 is TGTGCCAGCAGCGTACTACAGGGGGCTAACACAGATACGCAGTATTTT.

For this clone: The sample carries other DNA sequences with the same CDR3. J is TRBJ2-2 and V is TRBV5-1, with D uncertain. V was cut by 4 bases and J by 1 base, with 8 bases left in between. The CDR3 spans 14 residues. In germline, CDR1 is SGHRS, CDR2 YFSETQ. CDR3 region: CASSTSGNTGELFF. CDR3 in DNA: TGCGCCAGCAGCACCTCGGGGAACACCGGGGAGCTGTTTTTT.

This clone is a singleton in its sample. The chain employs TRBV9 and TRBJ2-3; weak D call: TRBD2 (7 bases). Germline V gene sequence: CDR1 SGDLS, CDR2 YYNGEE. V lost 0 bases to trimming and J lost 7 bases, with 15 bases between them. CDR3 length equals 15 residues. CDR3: CASSVARGGHNTQYF. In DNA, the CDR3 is TGTGCCAGCAGCGTAGCTAGGGGGGGTCACAATACGCAGTATTTT.

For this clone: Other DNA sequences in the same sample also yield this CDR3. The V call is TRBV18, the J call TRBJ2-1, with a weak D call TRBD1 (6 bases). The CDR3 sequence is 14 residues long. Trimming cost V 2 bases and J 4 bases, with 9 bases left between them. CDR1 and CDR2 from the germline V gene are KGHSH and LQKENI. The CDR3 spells CASSPDRSYNEQFF. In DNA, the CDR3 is TGTGCCAGCTCACCAGACAGGTCTTACAATGAGCAGTTCTTC.

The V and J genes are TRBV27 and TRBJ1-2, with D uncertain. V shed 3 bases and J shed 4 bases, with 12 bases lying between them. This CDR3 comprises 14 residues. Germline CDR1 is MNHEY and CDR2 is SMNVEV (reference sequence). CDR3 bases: TGTGCCAGCAGTTTTAATTCCGGGATCTATGGCTACACCTTC. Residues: CASSFNSGIYGYTF.

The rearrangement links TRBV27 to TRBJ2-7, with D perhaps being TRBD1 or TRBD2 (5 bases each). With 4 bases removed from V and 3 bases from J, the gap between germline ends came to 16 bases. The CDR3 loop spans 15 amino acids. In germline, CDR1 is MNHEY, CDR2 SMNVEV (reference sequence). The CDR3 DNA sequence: TGTGCCAGCAGTTCCGCCCCAAAGGGGAGCTACGAGCAGTACTTC. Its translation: CASSSAPKGSYEQYF.

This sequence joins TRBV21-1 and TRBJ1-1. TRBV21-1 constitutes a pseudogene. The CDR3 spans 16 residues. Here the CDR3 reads CASRSSLATIRTEAFF. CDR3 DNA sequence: TGTGCCAGCAGATCATCGTTAGCTACAATTCGCACTGAAGCTTTCTTT.

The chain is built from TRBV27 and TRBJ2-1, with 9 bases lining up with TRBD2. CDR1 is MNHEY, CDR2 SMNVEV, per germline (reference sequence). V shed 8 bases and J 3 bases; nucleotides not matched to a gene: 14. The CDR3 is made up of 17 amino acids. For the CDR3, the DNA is TGTGCCAGCTCCCGATTTTCGACTAGCGGAAACTACAATGAGCAGTTCTTC. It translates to CASSRFSTSGNYNEQFF.

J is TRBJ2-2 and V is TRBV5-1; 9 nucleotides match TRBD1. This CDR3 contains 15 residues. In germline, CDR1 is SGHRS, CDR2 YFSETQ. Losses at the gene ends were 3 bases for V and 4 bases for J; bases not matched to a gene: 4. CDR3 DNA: TGCGCCAGCAGCTCACAGGGGGCAGTCACCGGGGAGCTGTTTTTT. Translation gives CASSSQGAVTGELFF.

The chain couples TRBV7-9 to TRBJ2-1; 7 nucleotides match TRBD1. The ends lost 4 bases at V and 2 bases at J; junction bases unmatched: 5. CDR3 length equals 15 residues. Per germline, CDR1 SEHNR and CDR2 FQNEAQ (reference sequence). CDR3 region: CASSSTGFAYNEQFF. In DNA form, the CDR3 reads TGTGCCAGCAGCTCGACAGGGTTCGCCTACAATGAGCAGTTCTTC.

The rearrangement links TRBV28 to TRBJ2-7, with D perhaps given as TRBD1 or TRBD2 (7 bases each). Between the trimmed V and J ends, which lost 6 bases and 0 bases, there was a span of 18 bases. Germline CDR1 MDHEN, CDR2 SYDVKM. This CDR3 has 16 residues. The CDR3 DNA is TGTGCCAGCAGAAAGAAAGCGGGACAGCTCTCCTACGAGCAGTACTTC. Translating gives CASRKKAGQLSYEQYF. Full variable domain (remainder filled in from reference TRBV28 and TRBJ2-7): DVKVTQSSRYLVKRTGEKVFLECVQDMDHENMFWYRQDPGLGLRLIYFSYDVKMKEKGDIPEGYSVSREKKERFSLILESASTNQTSMYLCASRKKAGQLSYEQYFGPGTRLTVT.

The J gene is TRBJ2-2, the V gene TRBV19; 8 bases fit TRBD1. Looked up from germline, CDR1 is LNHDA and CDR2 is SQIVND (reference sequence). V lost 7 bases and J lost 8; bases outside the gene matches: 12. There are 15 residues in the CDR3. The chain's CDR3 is CASTLTGAGEGELFF. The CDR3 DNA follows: TGTGCCAGTACACTGACAGGGGCGGGCGAGGGGGAGCTGTTTTTT.

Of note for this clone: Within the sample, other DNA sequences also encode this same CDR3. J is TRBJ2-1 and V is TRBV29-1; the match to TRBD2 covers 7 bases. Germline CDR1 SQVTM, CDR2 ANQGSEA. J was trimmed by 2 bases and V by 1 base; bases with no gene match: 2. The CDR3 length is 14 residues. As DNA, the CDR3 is TGCAGCGTTGAAGGGGGGAGGGCCTACAATGAGCAGTTCTTC. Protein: CSVEGGRAYNEQFF.

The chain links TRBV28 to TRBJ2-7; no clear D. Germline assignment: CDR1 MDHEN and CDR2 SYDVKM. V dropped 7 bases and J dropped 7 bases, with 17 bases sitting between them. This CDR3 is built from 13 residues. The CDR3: CASNPFARAEQYF. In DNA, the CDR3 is TGTGCCAGCAACCCCTTTGCTCGGGCGGAGCAGTACTTC.

The DNA of the CDR3 is TGCGCCAGCAGCCGCCGCGGGATCGGCACAGATACGCAGTATTTT. Translating it yields CASSRRGIGTDTQYF. V and J are TRBV5-1 and TRBJ2-3; D perhaps matches TRBD2 (6 bases). The V end lost 4 bases, the J end lost 1 base, and 13 bases lay between the germline ends. From germline, CDR1 is SGHRS and CDR2 YFSETQ. The CDR3 consists of 15 residues. Supplemented by reference TRBV5-1 and TRBJ2-3, the full variable domain reads KAGVTQTPRYLIKTRGQQVTLSCSPISGHRSVSWYQQTPGQGLQFLFEYFSETQRNKGNFPGRFSGRQFSNSRSEMNVSTLELGDSALYLCASSRRGIGTDTQYFGPGTRLTVL.

CDR3 protein: CASSLAGGSNQPQHF. The CDR3 bases are TGTGCCAGCAGCTTGGCGGGGGGTAGCAATCAGCCCCAGCATTTT. This chain uses TRBV5-8 with TRBJ1-5, with a weak D call TRBD1 (5 bases). The CDR3 covers 15 residues. Looked up from germline, CDR1 is SGHTS and CDR2 is YDEGEE. Trimming took off 0 bases at V and 0 bases at J, with 7 bases between the two ends.

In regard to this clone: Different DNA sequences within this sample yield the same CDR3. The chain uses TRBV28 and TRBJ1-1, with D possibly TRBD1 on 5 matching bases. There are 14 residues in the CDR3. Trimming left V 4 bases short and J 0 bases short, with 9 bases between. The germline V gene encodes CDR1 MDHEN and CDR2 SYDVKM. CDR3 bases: TGTGCCAGCAGTTCCGGGGGTATGAACACTGAAGCTTTCTTT. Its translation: CASSSGGMNTEAFF.

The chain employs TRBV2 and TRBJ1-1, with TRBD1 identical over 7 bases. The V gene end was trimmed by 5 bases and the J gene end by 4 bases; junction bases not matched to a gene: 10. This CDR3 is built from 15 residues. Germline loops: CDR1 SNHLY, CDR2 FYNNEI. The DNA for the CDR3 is TGTGCCAGCAGTTGGGGACAGCCACCGAGCACTGAAGCTTTCTTT. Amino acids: CASSWGQPPSTEAFF.

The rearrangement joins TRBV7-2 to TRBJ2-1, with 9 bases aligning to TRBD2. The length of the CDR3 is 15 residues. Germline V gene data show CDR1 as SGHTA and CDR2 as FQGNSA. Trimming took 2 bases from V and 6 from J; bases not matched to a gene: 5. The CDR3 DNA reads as TGTGCCAGCAGCTTACGACTAGCGGTCGGCAATGAGCAGTTCTTC. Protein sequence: CASSLRLAVGNEQFF.

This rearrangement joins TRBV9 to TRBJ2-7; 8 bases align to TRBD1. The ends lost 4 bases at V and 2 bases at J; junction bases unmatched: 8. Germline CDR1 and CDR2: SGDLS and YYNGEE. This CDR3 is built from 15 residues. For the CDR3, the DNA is TGTGCCAGCAGCCGCGGACAGGGCCTGACCTACGAGCAGTACTTC. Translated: CASSRGQGLTYEQYF.

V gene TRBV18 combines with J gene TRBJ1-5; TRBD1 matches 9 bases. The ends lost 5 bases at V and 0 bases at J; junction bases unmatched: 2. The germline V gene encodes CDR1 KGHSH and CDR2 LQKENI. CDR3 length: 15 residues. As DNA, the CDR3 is TGTGCCAGCTCAGAGGACAGGGGTAGCAATCAGCCCCAGCATTTT. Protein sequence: CASSEDRGSNQPQHF.

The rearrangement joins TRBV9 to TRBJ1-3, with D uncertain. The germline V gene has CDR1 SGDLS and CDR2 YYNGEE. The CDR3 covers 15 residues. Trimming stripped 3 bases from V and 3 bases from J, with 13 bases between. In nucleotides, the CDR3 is TGTGCCAGCAGCGCTAATAGAGTACTTGGAAACACCATATATTTT. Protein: CASSANRVLGNTIYF.

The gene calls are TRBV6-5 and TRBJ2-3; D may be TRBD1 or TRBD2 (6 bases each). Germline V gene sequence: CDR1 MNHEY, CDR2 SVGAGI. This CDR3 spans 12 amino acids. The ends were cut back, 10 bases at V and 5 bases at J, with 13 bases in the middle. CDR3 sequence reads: CATTGAGDTQYF. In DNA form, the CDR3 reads TGTGCCACCACGGGGGCGGGAGATACGCAGTATTTT.

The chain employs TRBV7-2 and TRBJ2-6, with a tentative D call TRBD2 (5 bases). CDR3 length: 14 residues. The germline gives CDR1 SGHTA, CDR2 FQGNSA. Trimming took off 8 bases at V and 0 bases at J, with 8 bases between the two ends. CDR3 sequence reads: CASSTNSGANVLTF. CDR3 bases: TGTGCCAGCTCGACTAACTCTGGGGCCAACGTCCTGACTTTC.

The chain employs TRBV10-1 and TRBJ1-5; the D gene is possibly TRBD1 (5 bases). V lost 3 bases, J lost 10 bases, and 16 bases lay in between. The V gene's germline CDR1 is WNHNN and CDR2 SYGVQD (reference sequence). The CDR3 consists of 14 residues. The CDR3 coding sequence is TGCGCCAGCAGTGAAGGCGACAGCGTATATCCCCAGCATTTT. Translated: CASSEGDSVYPQHF.

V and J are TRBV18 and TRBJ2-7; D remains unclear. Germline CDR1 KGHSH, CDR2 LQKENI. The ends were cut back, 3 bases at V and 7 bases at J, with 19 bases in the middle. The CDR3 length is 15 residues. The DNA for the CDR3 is TGTGCCAGCTCACCGCCCTGGGCAGGACCTATGGAGCAGTACTTC. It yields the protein CASSPPWAGPMEQYF.